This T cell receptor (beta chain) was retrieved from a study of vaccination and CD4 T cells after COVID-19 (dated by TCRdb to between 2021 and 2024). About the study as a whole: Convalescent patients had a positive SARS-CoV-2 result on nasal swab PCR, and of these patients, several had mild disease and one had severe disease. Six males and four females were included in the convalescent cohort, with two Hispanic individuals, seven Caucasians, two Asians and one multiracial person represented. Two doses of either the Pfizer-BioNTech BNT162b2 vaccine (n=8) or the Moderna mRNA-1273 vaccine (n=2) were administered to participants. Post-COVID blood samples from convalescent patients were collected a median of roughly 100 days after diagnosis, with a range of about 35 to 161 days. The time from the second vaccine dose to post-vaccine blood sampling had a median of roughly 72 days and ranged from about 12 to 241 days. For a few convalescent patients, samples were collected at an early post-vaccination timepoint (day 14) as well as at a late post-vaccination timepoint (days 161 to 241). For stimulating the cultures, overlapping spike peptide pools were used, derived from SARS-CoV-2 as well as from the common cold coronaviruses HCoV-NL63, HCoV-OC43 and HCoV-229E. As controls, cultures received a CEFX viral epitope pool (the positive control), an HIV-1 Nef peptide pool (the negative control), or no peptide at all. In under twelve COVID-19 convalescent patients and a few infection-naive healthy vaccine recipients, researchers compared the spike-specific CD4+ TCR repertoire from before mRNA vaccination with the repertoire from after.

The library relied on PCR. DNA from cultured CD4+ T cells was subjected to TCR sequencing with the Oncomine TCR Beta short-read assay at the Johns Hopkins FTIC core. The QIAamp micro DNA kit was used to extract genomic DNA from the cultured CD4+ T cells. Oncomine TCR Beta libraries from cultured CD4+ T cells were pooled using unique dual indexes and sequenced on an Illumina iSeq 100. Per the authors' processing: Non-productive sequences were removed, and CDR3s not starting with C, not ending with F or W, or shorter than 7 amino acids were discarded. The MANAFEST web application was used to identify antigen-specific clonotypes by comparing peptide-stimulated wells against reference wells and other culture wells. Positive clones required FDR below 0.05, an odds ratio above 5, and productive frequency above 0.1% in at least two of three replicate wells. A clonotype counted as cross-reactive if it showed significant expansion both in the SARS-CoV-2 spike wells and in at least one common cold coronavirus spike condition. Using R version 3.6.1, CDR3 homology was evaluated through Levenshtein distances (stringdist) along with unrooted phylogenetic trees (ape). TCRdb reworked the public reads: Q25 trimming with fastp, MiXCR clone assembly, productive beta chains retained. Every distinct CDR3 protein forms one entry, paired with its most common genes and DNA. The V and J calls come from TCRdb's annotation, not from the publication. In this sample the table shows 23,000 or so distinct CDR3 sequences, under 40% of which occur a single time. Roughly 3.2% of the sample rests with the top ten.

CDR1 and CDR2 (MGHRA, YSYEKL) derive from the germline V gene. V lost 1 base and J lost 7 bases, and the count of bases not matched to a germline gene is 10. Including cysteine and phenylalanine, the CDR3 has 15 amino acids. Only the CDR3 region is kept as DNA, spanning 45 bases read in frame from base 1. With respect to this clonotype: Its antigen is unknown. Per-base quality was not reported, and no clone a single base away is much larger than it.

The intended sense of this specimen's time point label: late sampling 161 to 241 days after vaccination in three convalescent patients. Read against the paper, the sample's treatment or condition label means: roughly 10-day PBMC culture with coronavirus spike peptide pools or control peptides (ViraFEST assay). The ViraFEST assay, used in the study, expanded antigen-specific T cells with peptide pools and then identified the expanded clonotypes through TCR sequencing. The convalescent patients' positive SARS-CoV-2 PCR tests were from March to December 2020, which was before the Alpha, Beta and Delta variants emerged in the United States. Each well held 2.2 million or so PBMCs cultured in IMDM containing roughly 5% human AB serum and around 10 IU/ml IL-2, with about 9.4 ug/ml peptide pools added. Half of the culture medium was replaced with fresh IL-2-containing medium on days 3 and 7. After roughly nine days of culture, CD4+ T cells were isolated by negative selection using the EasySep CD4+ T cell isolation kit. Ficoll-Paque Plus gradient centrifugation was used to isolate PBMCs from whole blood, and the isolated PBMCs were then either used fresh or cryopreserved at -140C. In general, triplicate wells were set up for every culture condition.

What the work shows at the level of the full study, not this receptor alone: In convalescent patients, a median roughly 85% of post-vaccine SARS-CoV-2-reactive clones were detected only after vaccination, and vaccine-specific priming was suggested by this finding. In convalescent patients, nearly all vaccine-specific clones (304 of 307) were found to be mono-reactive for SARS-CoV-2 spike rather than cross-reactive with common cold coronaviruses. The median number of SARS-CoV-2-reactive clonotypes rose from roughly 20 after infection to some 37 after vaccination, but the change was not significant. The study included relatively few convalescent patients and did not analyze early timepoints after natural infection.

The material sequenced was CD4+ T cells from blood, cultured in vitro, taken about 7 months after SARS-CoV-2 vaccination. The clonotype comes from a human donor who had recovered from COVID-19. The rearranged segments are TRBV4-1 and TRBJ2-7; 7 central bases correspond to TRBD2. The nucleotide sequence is TGCGCCAGCAGCCAAGGTTCTAGCGGCCTGGGGGAGCAGTACTTC. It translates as CASSQGSSGLGEQYF.